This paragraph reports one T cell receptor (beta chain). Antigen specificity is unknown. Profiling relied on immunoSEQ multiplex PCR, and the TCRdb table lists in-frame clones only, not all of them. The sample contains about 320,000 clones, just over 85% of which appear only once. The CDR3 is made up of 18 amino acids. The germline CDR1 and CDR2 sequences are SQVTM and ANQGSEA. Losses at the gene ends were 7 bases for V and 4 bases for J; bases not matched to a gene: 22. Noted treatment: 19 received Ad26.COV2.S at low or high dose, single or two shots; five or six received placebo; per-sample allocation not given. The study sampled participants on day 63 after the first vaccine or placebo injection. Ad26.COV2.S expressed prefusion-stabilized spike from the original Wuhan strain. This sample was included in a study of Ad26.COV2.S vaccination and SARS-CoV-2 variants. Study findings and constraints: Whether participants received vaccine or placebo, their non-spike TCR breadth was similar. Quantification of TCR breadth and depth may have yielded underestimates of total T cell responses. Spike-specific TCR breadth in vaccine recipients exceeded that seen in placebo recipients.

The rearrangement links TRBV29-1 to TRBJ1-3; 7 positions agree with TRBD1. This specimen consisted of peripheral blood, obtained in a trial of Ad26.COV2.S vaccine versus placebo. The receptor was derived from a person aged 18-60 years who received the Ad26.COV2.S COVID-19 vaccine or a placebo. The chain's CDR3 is CSAQSSAGGRKQGNTIYF. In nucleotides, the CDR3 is TGCAGCGCCCAATCGAGTGCAGGGGGAAGAAAACAAGGAAACACCATATATTTT.